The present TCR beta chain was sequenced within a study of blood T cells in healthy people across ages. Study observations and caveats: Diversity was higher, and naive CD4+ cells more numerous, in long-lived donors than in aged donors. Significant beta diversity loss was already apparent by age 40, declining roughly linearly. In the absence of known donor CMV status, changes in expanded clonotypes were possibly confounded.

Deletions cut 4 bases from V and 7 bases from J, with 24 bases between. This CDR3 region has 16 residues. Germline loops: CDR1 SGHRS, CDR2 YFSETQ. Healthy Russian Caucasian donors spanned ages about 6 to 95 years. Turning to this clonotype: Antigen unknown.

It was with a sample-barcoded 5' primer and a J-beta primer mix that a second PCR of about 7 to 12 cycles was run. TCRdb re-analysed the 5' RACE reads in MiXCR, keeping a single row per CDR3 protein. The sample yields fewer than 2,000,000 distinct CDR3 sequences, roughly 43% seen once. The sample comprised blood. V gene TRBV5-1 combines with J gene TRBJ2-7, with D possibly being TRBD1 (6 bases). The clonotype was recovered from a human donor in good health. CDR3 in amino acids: CASSPGDTGPGGEQYF. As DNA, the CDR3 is TGCGCCAGCAGCCCAGGGGACACAGGCCCTGGTGGGGAGCAGTACTTC.